A selection of T cell receptor beta chains follows, all from one sample in a study of cytomegalovirus exposure and HLA in healthy donors. Repertoires were generated with immunoSEQ multiplex PCR, while TCRdb's copy carries only in-frame clones and drops some. This table has approximately 160,000 clones, over 75% appearing once. Sequences were obtained from PBMCs. The receptors originated from a woman aged 18-29 years in good health and CMV-seronegative. CDR3s include the opening cysteine and the closing phenylalanine or tryptophan. The D gene is left open where the match is weak. Rows give clone size only sometimes, using once, few, many, or a class for an expanded clone.

j_call d_call v_call clone_size cdr3_nt cdr3_aa
TRBJ2-7 - TRBV2 - TGTGCCAGCAGCGAGGACTACTCCGAGCAGTACTTC CASSEDYSEQYF
TRBJ1-2 TRBD1 TRBV7-9 few TGTGCCAGCAGTACCAGGACAGGGTTTGGCTACACCTTC CASSTRTGFGYTF
TRBJ2-5 TRBD1 TRBV28 few TGTGCCAGCAGTTGGGACAGGTTGCGAGAGACCCAGTACTTC CASSWDRLRETQYF
TRBJ2-7 TRBD2 TRBV28 - TGTGCCAGCAGTTCGCTGAGCGGGAGATCCTACGAGCAGTACTTC CASSSLSGRSYEQYF
TRBJ2-7 - TRBV27 - TGTGCCAGCAGTTTCGCTCAGGGTACCTACGAGCAGTACTTC CASSFAQGTYEQYF
TRBJ1-2 - TRBV2 - TGTGCCAGCAGTGTCTTGCAGGGTAGTGCTAACTATGGCTACACCTTC CASSVLQGSANYGYTF
TRBJ1-2 - TRBV7-9 - TGTGCCAGCAGCCCAGGGACATTAGGTTTTTTGTACACCTTC CASSPGTLGFLYTF
TRBJ1-1 - TRBV15 - TGTGCCACCAGCAGAGATCCTGGACTGGTGAATGAAGCTTTCTTT CATSRDPGLVNEAFF
TRBJ2-7 - TRBV7-9 - TGTGCCAGCAGCGACCCGACGGAGGAATTCTTGGGTGCCTCCGAGCAGTACTTC CASSDPTEEFLGASEQYF
TRBJ1-1 - TRBV2 - TGTGCCAGCAGGTATTTATATTACACTGAAGCTTTCTTT CASRYLYYTEAFF
TRBJ2-7 - TRBV29-1 - TGCAGCGTTGGCCCGGGACTTACCTACGAGCAGTACTTC CSVGPGLTYEQYF
TRBJ2-1 - TRBV5-1 - TGCGCCAGCGGCGAGGGCCAATCCTACAATGAGCAGTTCTTC CASGEGQSYNEQFF
TRBJ1-6 - TRBV6-5 - TGTGCCAGCAGTTATCAGGGTCCTAATTCACCCCTCCACTTT CASSYQGPNSPLHF
TRBJ1-2 TRBD1 TRBV4-2 - TGTGCCAGCAGCCGCACGGACAGGGGGAAAGAAGGCTACACCTTC CASSRTDRGKEGYTF
TRBJ2-5 - TRBV5-4 few TGTGCCAGCAGCTTTCACCTGCTAGCCCAAGAGACCCAGTACTTC CASSFHLLAQETQYF
TRBJ2-2 TRBD2 TRBV5-1 - TGCGCCAGCAGCTTGGCGGGACTAGCGGTGAACACCGGGGAGCTGTTTTTT CASSLAGLAVNTGELFF
TRBJ1-4 TRBD1 TRBV4-1 - TGCGCCAGCAGCCGCACCGGGACAGCTAATGAAAAACTGTTTTTT CASSRTGTANEKLFF
TRBJ1-5 - TRBV19 - TGTGCCAGTAGTATCTTCCGGGATAGCAATCAGCCCCAGCATTTT CASSIFRDSNQPQHF
TRBJ1-1 TRBD1 TRBV2 - TGTGCCAGTGCCCGGGACAGACTGAACACTGAAGCTTTCTTT CASARDRLNTEAFF
TRBJ2-1 - TRBV5-1 - TGCGCCAGCAGCTCAAGGGGGTATGAGCAGTTCTTC CASSSRGYEQFF
TRBJ2-7 - TRBV2 - TGTGCCAGCAGTGGCCAGGGATTTCGTTACGAGCAGTACTTC CASSGQGFRYEQYF
TRBJ2-5 - TRBV7-9 - TGTGCCAGCAGCTTGAGAGTCAGGTCCCAAGAGACCCAGTACTTC CASSLRVRSQETQYF
TRBJ2-2 TRBD1 TRBV19 - TGTGCCAGTAGAAGGGGGCAAATACAGGGTCTGCTCACCGGGGAGCTGTTTTTT CASRRGQIQGLLTGELFF
TRBJ2-7 TRBD1 TRBV9 - TGTGCCAGCAGCGGGACAGGGTGGGAGCAGTACTTC CASSGTGWEQYF
TRBJ1-4 - TRBV6-1 - TGTGCCAGCAGTGGTACCGGGTCCCTTAATGAAAAACTGTTTTTT CASSGTGSLNEKLFF
TRBJ2-7 TRBD1 TRBV2 - TGTGCCAGCAGTGAAGGTATTGGGACAGGGTACGAGCAGTACTTC CASSEGIGTGYEQYF
TRBJ2-7 - TRBV19 - TGTGCCAGTAGTAGGGGACACTACTCCTACGAGCAGTACTTC CASSRGHYSYEQYF
TRBJ2-7 - TRBV6-1 - TGTGCCAGCAGTGCGGGACACACGAGCTCCTACGAGCAGTACTTC CASSAGHTSSYEQYF
TRBJ2-5 TRBD2 TRBV5-1 - TGCGCCAGCAGCAATAGCGGGGGGGAGACCCAGTACTTC CASSNSGGETQYF
TRBJ2-5 TRBD2 TRBV5-1 once TGCGCCAGCAGCCCGGGAGGTGGGGAGACCCAGTACTTC CASSPGGGETQYF
TRBJ2-7 - TRBV21-1 - TGTGCCAGCAGCAAAAAGAGGGGCGGGGGGGCGTGGGAGCAGTACTTC CASSKKRGGGAWEQYF
TRBJ2-7 - TRBV5-1 - TGCGCCAGCAGCTTCGACAGAGCCTACGAGCAGTACTTC CASSFDRAYEQYF
TRBJ2-7 - TRBV6-1 - TGTGCCAGCGGGGGGACTGAGTCCTACGAGCAGTACTTC CASGGTESYEQYF
TRBJ1-2 TRBD1 TRBV6-5 - TGTGCCAGCAGGAACACCGGGACAGGCTATGGCTACACCTTC CASRNTGTGYGYTF
TRBJ2-3 TRBD2 TRBV9 - TGTGCCAGCAGCGAGGGGACTAGCCCTATATACACAGATACGCAGTATTTT CASSEGTSPIYTDTQYF
TRBJ2-7 TRBD1 TRBV27 - TGTGCCAGCAGTGGACAGGGCGCGTACGAGCAGTACTTC CASSGQGAYEQYF
TRBJ1-1 TRBD1 TRBV7-9 - TGTGCCAGCAGCGGACAGGGGGGCACTGAAGCTTTCTTT CASSGQGGTEAFF
TRBJ1-4 TRBD1 TRBV6-5 - TGTGCCAGCAGTTACTCGTCTCAGGGGGATGAAAAACTGTTTTTT CASSYSSQGDEKLFF
TRBJ2-7 - TRBV11-2 - TGTGCCAGCAGCTTAGTGGAGGGTAGCTACGAGCAGTACTTC CASSLVEGSYEQYF
TRBJ1-2 - TRBV11-3 - TGTGCCAGCAGCTCCGGGGGGCTCGGCTACACCTTC CASSSGGLGYTF